This TCR beta chain was observed in a study of regulatory T cells in long-lasting Graves disease. Whole-study results and caveats: Persistent patients shared more public clonotypes (about 2,700) than newly diagnosed patients (966). Reduced TCR diversity was observed in persistent Graves' patients versus newly diagnosed patients.

This clonotype was found many times. Antigen: not known. The CDR3 consists of 16 residues. Germline V lookup: CDR1 SQVTM, CDR2 ANQGSEA. V was trimmed by 0 bases and J by 5 bases, leaving 17 bases between them. Both iRepertoire HTBI primers and Arm-PCR of CDR3 regions were used to build the TCR beta libraries. TCRdb re-analysed the multiplex PCR reads in MiXCR, keeping a single row per CDR3 protein. The sample has hundreds of thousands of distinct CDR3 sequences; 16% are singletons. Specified time point: newly diagnosed GD, antithyroid drugs for less than 3 months. The authors made the TCR library using RNA they extracted from PBMCs. Another study also made use of these data, one on T cells in Graves' hyperthyroidism and ophthalmopathy.

This specimen consisted of peripheral blood mononuclear cells (PBMCs), obtained at new diagnosis, from a patient treated with antithyroid drugs. The sequence was collected from a man aged 35 to 55 with Graves disease. This chain links TRBV29-1 with TRBJ2-1, with a tentative D call TRBD2 (7 bases). CDR3 DNA sequence: TGCAGCGTTGAAGATCATTACGGGGGGCTAGACAATGAGCAGTTCTTC. It encodes CSVEDHYGGLDNEQFF.